This T cell receptor (beta chain) was sequenced for a study of blood T cell repertoires in COVID-19. Germline values: CDR1 DFQATT, CDR2 SNEGSKA (reference sequence). The junction had 9 bases not matched to a gene; V was cut back by 3 bases and J by 6 bases. The CDR3 is made up of 14 amino acids. Only in-frame clones appear in the TCRdb table, and some are missing; sequencing was by immunoSEQ multiplex PCR. The sample yields roughly 200,000 clones, about four fifths seen once. The source material was PBMCs or T cells enriched from blood (not recorded which). V and J are TRBV20-1 and TRBJ2-7; 9 bases are a match to TRBD2. This receptor was obtained from a woman aged 50 to 60 who had been exposed to COVID-19. This CDR3 is CSASLSSGGSEQYF. The CDR3 nucleotides are TGCAGTGCTAGTCTTTCCAGCGGGGGGAGCGAGCAGTACTTC.